A single sample is the source of the 27 T cell receptor beta chains below, sequenced in a study of T cell clones after liver transplantation. This table comes from immunoSEQ multiplex PCR, and its TCRdb copy is limited to in-frame clones, with some not included. The table includes roughly 57,000 clones, 71% detected once. Here the sequenced sample was CD4+ T cells from blood, taken before liver transplant. The receptors shown here come from a human donor who received a liver transplant.

V gene TRBV7-9 combines with J gene TRBJ1-5; D ambiguous. Germline V CDR1 and CDR2: SEHNR, FQNEAQ (reference sequence). The CDR3 consists of 14 residues. V was pared by 10 bases and J by 1 base, with 14 bases between. The CDR3 loop is CATSPSGSNQPQHF. The DNA for the CDR3 is TGTGCCACCTCCCCTAGCGGAAGCAATCAGCCCCAGCATTTT. The entire variable domain, with the rest obtained from reference TRBV7-9 and TRBJ1-5, is as follows: DTGVSQNPRHKITKRGQNVTFRCDPISEHNRLYWYRQTLGQGPEFLTYFQNEAQLEKSRLLSDRFSAERPKGSFSTLEIQRTEQGDSAMYLCATSPSGSNQPQHFGDGTRLSIL.

This chain links TRBV2 with TRBJ1-5, with 7 bases fitting TRBD1. There are 15 residues in the CDR3. The germline CDR1 and CDR2 sequences are SNHLY and FYNNEI. Germline trimming cut 4 bases from V and 2 bases from J; bases unmatched to any gene: 5. DNA for the CDR3: TGTGCCAGCAGTGTAAGACAGGGTGGCAATCAGCCCCAGCATTTT. Residues: CASSVRQGGNQPQHF.

This chain uses TRBV5-4 with TRBJ1-4, with TRBD1 as a possible D gene (6 bases). Germline CDR1 is SGHNT and CDR2 is YYREEE (reference sequence). CDR3 length: 15 residues. The ends were cut back, 3 bases at V and 1 base at J, with 10 bases in the middle. The CDR3 region has the DNA TGTGCCAGCAGCTCGAAACAGGGAACTAATGAAAAACTGTTTTTT. This translates into CASSSKQGTNEKLFF.

This chain uses TRBV5-1 with TRBJ1-1; 8 positions agree with TRBD1. Germline-derived CDR1 and CDR2 are SGHRS and YFSETQ. The length of the CDR3 is 16 residues. V dropped 3 bases and J dropped 2; count of bases not matched to a gene: 9. As DNA, the CDR3 is TGCGCCAGCAGCTCGAGTACAGGGGGACTAAACACTGAAGCTTTCTTT. Its translation: CASSSSTGGLNTEAFF.

J is TRBJ2-1 and V is TRBV6-5; 9 bases are a match to TRBD2. Trimming cost V 7 bases and J 3 bases; bases outside gene matches: 7. CDR1 MNHEY and CDR2 SVGAGI come from the germline V gene. The CDR3 extends over 15 amino acids. For the CDR3, the DNA is TGTGCCAGCACCAGACAGACTAGCGGCTACAATGAGCAGTTCTTC. Protein: CASTRQTSGYNEQFF.

The sample holds one count of this clone. The rearrangement links TRBV19 to TRBJ2-7, with D possibly matching TRBD1 (6 bases). V gave up 6 bases and J gave up 3 bases, with 6 bases separating them. The CDR3 has 11 residues. The germline gives CDR1 LNHDA, CDR2 SQIVND (reference sequence). CDR3 region: CASRGHYEQYF. The DNA for the CDR3 is TGTGCCAGTAGGGGACACTACGAGCAGTACTTC.

The chain is built from TRBV18 and TRBJ1-1; D unresolved. CDR1 KGHSH and CDR2 LQKENI come from the germline V gene. The V end lost 3 bases, the J end lost 5 bases, and 19 bases lay between the germline ends. CDR3 length: 16 residues. The CDR3 protein is CASSPRGYEGRTEAFF. Written as DNA, the CDR3 is TGTGCCAGCTCACCGCGCGGGTATGAGGGAAGGACTGAAGCTTTCTTT. Full variable domain (remainder filled in from reference TRBV18 and TRBJ1-1): NAGVMQNPRHLVRRRGQEARLRCSPMKGHSHVYWYRQLPEEGLKFMVYLQKENIIDESGMPKERFSAEFPKEGPSILRIQQVVRGDSAAYFCASSPRGYEGRTEAFFGQGTRLTVV.

The chain carries TRBV14 and TRBJ2-1; TRBD1 aligns across 7 bases. Germline lookup yields CDR1 SGHDN and CDR2 FVKESK. CDR3 length: 18 residues. V trimming: 2 bases; J trimming: 0 bases; junction bases outside the gene matches: 10. Written as DNA, the CDR3 is TGTGCCAGCAGCCAATATTTCGGACAGGCCCGCTCCTACAATGAGCAGTTCTTC. Its protein is CASSQYFGQARSYNEQFF. The whole variable domain, filled in from reference TRBV14 and TRBJ2-1, reads EAGVTQFPSHSVIEKGQTVTLRCDPISGHDNLYWYRRVMGKEIKFLLHFVKESKQDESGMPNNRFLAERTGGTYSTLKVQPAELEDSGVYFCASSQYFGQARSYNEQFFGPGTRLTVL.

This clone occurred once. The V call is TRBV27, the J call TRBJ1-2; 10 bases are shared with TRBD1. This CDR3 comprises 16 residues. J lost 6 bases, V lost 4 bases, and 11 bases had no gene match. Germline V lookup: CDR1 MNHEY, CDR2 SMNVEV (reference sequence). As DNA, the CDR3 is TGTGCCAGCAGTTCGCGGACGACAGGGGGCCGGCATGGCTACACCTTC. Protein: CASSSRTTGGRHGYTF.

This clone was detected many times. The chain carries TRBV11-2 and TRBJ1-6; 7 nucleotides align to TRBD1. This CDR3 region has 11 residues. Germline V lookup: CDR1 SGHAT, CDR2 FQNNGV. Losses at the gene ends were 8 bases for V and 14 bases for J; bases not matched to a gene: 6. CDR3 amino acids: CASQEGAALHF. The DNA for the CDR3 is TGTGCCAGCCAAGAGGGGGCGGCCCTCCACTTT.

The CDR3 sequence: CASSINTYGYTF. CDR3 nucleotides: TGTGCCAGTAGTATAAACACCTATGGCTACACCTTC. The chain is built from TRBV19 and TRBJ1-2; D gene ambiguous. Germline CDR1 and CDR2: LNHDA and SQIVND (reference sequence). The CDR3 contains 12 residues. Trimming stripped 2 bases from V and 4 bases from J, with 5 bases between.

The chain employs TRBV10-3 and TRBJ1-2; D is ambiguous. CDR1 is ENHRY and CDR2 is SYGVKD in the germline V gene. The CDR3 consists of 14 residues. Trimming pared 0 bases from V and 5 bases from J, leaving 10 bases between. The CDR3 reads CAISESESGYGYTF. Written as DNA, the CDR3 is TGTGCCATCAGTGAGTCGGAATCGGGGTATGGCTACACCTTC.

The chain joins TRBV4-2 to TRBJ2-7; D is ambiguous. V was pared by 4 bases and J by 4 bases, with 11 bases between. Per germline, CDR1 LGHNA and CDR2 YNFKEQ. This CDR3 region has 13 residues. CDR3 residues: CASSPGLVYEQYF. CDR3 nucleotides: TGTGCCAGCAGCCCAGGTCTGGTATACGAGCAGTACTTC.

This clone was detected once. The rearrangement joins TRBV7-9 to TRBJ2-1; TRBD2 agrees at 7 bases. Germline V CDR1 and CDR2: SEHNR, FQNEAQ (reference sequence). After removal of 2 bases from V and 4 bases from J, the junction contained 5 bases not matched to a gene. There are 15 residues in the CDR3. This chain's CDR3 is CASSLLGGLYNEQFF. CDR3 DNA sequence: TGTGCCAGCAGCTTATTGGGGGGACTATACAATGAGCAGTTCTTC.

The V gene is TRBV7-8, the J gene TRBJ2-5, with a possible D match to TRBD1 (7 bases). V was cut by 8 bases and J by 2 bases, with 12 bases left in between. CDR3 length equals 13 residues. Germline CDR1 SGHVS, CDR2 FQNEAQ. The CDR3 loop is CASWRGQQETQYF. The CDR3 nucleotides are TGTGCCAGCTGGCGGGGACAGCAAGAGACCCAGTACTTC.

This chain joins TRBV27 and TRBJ1-1; 12 nucleotides align to TRBD1. V trimming: 1 base; J trimming: 0 bases; junction bases outside the gene matches: 3. The CDR3 spans 17 residues. Germline-derived CDR1 and CDR2 are MNHEY and SMNVEV (reference sequence). This CDR3 is CASSLYWDRGLNTEAFF. DNA for the CDR3: TGTGCCAGCAGTTTATACTGGGACAGGGGGCTGAACACTGAAGCTTTCTTT.

The table lists this clone with a count of one. The genes are TRBV10-3 and TRBJ1-5; TRBD1 matches 7 bases. The CDR3 contains 18 residues. Per germline, CDR1 ENHRY and CDR2 SYGVKD. Trimming at V came to 2 bases and at J to 2 bases, leaving 12 bases not matched to a gene. CDR3 nucleotide sequence: TGTGCCATCAGTGAGGCACAGTCACGAGGACAGGGCAATCAGCCCCAGCATTTT. This translates into CAISEAQSRGQGNQPQHF.

Ten or more counts support this clone. CDR3 bases: TGTGCCAGCAGTTTAGAGGGTCGCCACGAGCAGTACTTC. Protein: CASSLEGRHEQYF. The chain has TRBV28 and TRBJ2-7; maybe TRBD2 (5 bases). Germline V lookup: CDR1 MDHEN, CDR2 SYDVKM. Trimming removed 2 bases from V and 5 bases from J, with 10 bases in between. This CDR3 has 13 residues. Full variable domain (missing parts from reference TRBV28 and TRBJ2-7): DVKVTQSSRYLVKRTGEKVFLECVQDMDHENMFWYRQDPGLGLRLIYFSYDVKMKEKGDIPEGYSVSREKKERFSLILESASTNQTSMYLCASSLEGRHEQYFGPGTRLTVT.

CDR3 DNA sequence: TGCGCCAGCAGCCCAGGGCGGGGGGGCGTGAATGAGCAGTTCTTC. It translates to CASSPGRGGVNEQFF. The chain employs TRBV4-1 and TRBJ2-1; 9 bases are shared with TRBD2. Germline trimming cut 4 bases from V and 7 bases from J; bases unmatched to any gene: 8. The CDR3 runs to 15 residues. The germline gives CDR1 MGHRA, CDR2 YSYEKL.

J is TRBJ2-2 and V is TRBV13, with a possible D match to TRBD2 (5 bases). This CDR3 is 16 amino acids long. The V gene lost 7 bases and the J gene lost 0 bases, with 15 bases spanning the gap. Looked up from germline, CDR1 is PRHDT and CDR2 is FYEKMQ (reference sequence). CDR3 in amino acids: CASTQGPGTNTGELFF. CDR3 bases: TGTGCCAGCACCCAAGGCCCGGGGACGAACACCGGGGAGCTGTTTTTT.

The rearrangement links TRBV19 to TRBJ1-2, with TRBD1 matching 7 bases. V dropped 5 bases and J dropped 7; count of bases not matched to a gene: 7. The CDR3 runs 13 residues. The germline V gene has CDR1 LNHDA and CDR2 SQIVND (reference sequence). The CDR3 protein is CASSPGRGLGYTF. CDR3 sequence (DNA): TGTGCCAGTAGTCCCGGAAGGGGGCTTGGCTACACCTTC.

In its sample, this clone was seen a few times. This rearrangement joins TRBV19 to TRBJ1-2; tentatively, D is TRBD1 (5 bases). There are 16 residues in the CDR3. Germline V gene lookup returns CDR1 LNHDA and CDR2 SQIVND (reference sequence). Trimming stripped 4 bases from V and 6 bases from J, with 21 bases between. DNA of the CDR3: TGTGCCAGTAGTACTCTGAGGGAGGGGCTGTATGATGGCTACACCTTC. It specifies CASSTLREGLYDGYTF.

The genes are TRBV7-3 and TRBJ2-1; TRBD2 matches 12 bases. In germline, CDR1 is SGHTA, CDR2 FQGTGA. V was pared by 5 bases and J by 6 bases, with 2 bases of the junction left unmatched. The CDR3 extends over 14 amino acids. The CDR3 loop reads CASSASGGANEQFF. In DNA, the CDR3 is TGTGCCAGCAGCGCTAGCGGGGGGGCCAATGAGCAGTTCTTC.

The rearrangement joins TRBV6-1 to TRBJ2-7; TRBD1 agrees at 7 bases. The CDR3 consists of 13 residues. With 8 bases clipped from V and 7 bases from J, the junction kept 11 bases outside the gene matches. The germline gives CDR1 MNHNS, CDR2 SASEGT. The CDR3 DNA is TGTGCCAGCGGGGACAGATGGAATGGTGAGCAGTACTTC. It yields the protein CASGDRWNGEQYF.

This clone was detected ten times or more. The chain has TRBV27 and TRBJ1-4, with unresolved D. This CDR3 region has 10 residues. Germline loops: CDR1 MNHEY, CDR2 SMNVEV (reference sequence). CDR3 amino acids: CQDSNEKLFF. The CDR3 bases are TGTCAGGACTCCAATGAAAAACTGTTTTTT.

This sequence joins TRBV4-1 and TRBJ2-1; D ambiguous. Germline CDR1 reads MGHRA; CDR2 reads YSYEKL. This CDR3 contains 15 residues. V was cut by 4 bases and J by 6 bases, with 16 bases left in between. This CDR3 is CASSLVDDLGNEQFF. CDR3 DNA sequence: TGCGCCAGCAGCCTCGTAGATGACTTGGGCAATGAGCAGTTCTTC.

V is TRBV29-1 and J is TRBJ2-3, with D uncertain. Trimming left V 1 base short and J 1 base short, with 3 bases between. This CDR3 is built from 12 residues. Germline V gives CDR1 SQVTM, CDR2 ANQGSEA. The CDR3 region has the DNA TGCAGCGTTGAAGGAGGCACAGATACGCAGTATTTT. Protein sequence: CSVEGGTDTQYF.